These 18 T cell receptor beta chains were all obtained from the same sample, sequenced in a study of metastatic and nonmetastatic thyroid tumors. TCRdb re-analyzed the PCR reads through MiXCR. The sample has 20,000 to 25,000 clones, about a third seen once. None of the patients had undergone any treatment ahead of thyroid surgery. Specimen: blood. These receptor sequences come from a male donor with papillary thyroid cancer or a benign thyroid nodule (not recorded which). Some clones in this sample may be carry-over from other donors' samples.

This clone occurred many times. This may arise from a read error, as a much more abundant clone is one base away. The chain joins TRBV30 to TRBJ1-3, with D perhaps TRBD1 (5 bases). Trimming cost V 3 bases and J 8 bases, with 17 bases left between them. This CDR3 contains 14 residues. Germline CDR1 is GTSNPN and CDR2 is SVGIG (reference sequence). For the CDR3, the DNA is TGTGCCTGGAGAAGAGGCGGGGCTGGGGACACCATATATTTT. Amino acids: CAWRRGGAGDTIYF.

The chain joins TRBV7-2 to TRBJ1-2; D not certain. CDR3 length: 14 residues. Germline V gene lookup returns CDR1 SGHTA and CDR2 FQGNSA. The V end was cut by 6 bases, the J end by 4 bases, with 15 bases between. CDR3 in DNA: TGTGCCAGCAGGCCACCGGCAGCGGGCTATGGCTACACCTTC. It yields the protein CASRPPAAGYGYTF.

The chain couples TRBV20-1 to TRBJ1-1; 7 nucleotides align to TRBD1. V shed 7 bases, J shed 6 bases, and the junction held 11 bases outside the gene matches. The CDR3 consists of 13 residues. CDR1 and CDR2 from the germline V gene are DFQATT and SNEGSKA (reference sequence). CDR3 coding DNA: TGCAGTGGGACGGGACAGCGGGGCCCTGAAGCTTTCTTT. Its translation: CSGTGQRGPEAFF.

The V and J genes are TRBV4-1 and TRBJ1-5, with TRBD1 as a possible D gene (6 bases). The germline V gene encodes CDR1 MGHRA and CDR2 YSYEKL. The CDR3 is 19 residues long. V shed 0 bases and J shed 0 bases, with 18 bases lying between them. CDR3: CASSQDLPRGIGSNQPQHF. DNA for the CDR3: TGCGCCAGCAGCCAAGATCTGCCCAGGGGTATCGGTAGCAATCAGCCCCAGCATTTT.

This rearrangement joins TRBV20-1 to TRBJ1-1; unclear D gene. V dropped 6 bases and J dropped 0 bases, with 8 bases sitting between them. The CDR3 sequence is 12 residues long. Germline values: CDR1 DFQATT, CDR2 SNEGSKA (reference sequence). The CDR3 loop reads CSARPLNTEAFF. CDR3 sequence (DNA): TGCAGTGCCAGACCGTTGAACACTGAAGCTTTCTTT.

This clone was recorded a few times. The J gene is TRBJ1-6, the V gene TRBV11-2; tentatively, D is TRBD1 (5 bases). In germline, CDR1 is SGHAT, CDR2 FQNNGV. V was shortened by 3 bases and J by 9 bases, with 18 bases between the two germline ends. The CDR3 contains 16 residues. In DNA form, the CDR3 reads TGTGCCAGCAGCTTTGGTTGGGGCGGAGTAGCTTCACCCCTCCACTTT. Translation: CASSFGWGGVASPLHF.

This clone turned up a few times. V is TRBV19 and J is TRBJ1-1; no clear D gene. Germline CDR1 is LNHDA and CDR2 is SQIVND (reference sequence). The CDR3 has 13 residues. Trimming cost V 5 bases and J 1 base, with 8 bases left between them. CDR3 coding DNA: TGTGCCAGTAGTGGGTGGGAGAACACTGAAGCTTTCTTT. As protein: CASSGWENTEAFF.

The V call is TRBV9, the J call TRBJ2-7, with 8 bases aligning to TRBD2. The CDR3 consists of 16 residues. With 1 base clipped from V and 5 bases from J, the junction kept 11 bases outside the gene matches. The germline CDR1 and CDR2 sequences are SGDLS and YYNGEE. The CDR3 loop is CASSVSAGAGRNEQYF. The DNA for the CDR3 is TGTGCCAGCAGCGTATCAGCGGGAGCGGGGAGGAACGAGCAGTACTTC.

This clone showed up many times. The chain is built from TRBV7-2 and TRBJ2-1, with D maybe TRBD2 (5 bases). The V end lost 1 base, the J end lost 7 bases, and 8 bases lay between the germline ends. The CDR3 loop spans 13 amino acids. Germline values: CDR1 SGHTA, CDR2 FQGNSA. Here the CDR3 reads CASSLVRGNEQFF. CDR3 coding DNA: TGTGCCAGCAGCTTAGTCCGGGGAAATGAGCAGTTCTTC.

J is TRBJ2-5 and V is TRBV15; D possibly corresponds to TRBD2 (5 bases). The V and J ends lost 4 bases and 5 bases respectively, with 11 bases between them. Per the germline V gene, CDR1 is LNHNV and CDR2 is YYDKDF (reference sequence). The CDR3 has 13 amino acids. The CDR3 region has the DNA TGTGCCACCAGCAACTACGCGGGTGAGACCCAGTACTTC. Its translation: CATSNYAGETQYF.

The V gene is TRBV6-2 or TRBV6-3, the J gene TRBJ1-5, with no clear D. The CDR3 totals 16 residues. The germline V gene encodes CDR1 MNHEY and CDR2 SVGEGT. V was pared by 4 bases and J by 0 bases, with 13 bases between. CDR3 loop: CASSSYKEYSNQPQHF. The CDR3 coding sequence is TGTGCCAGCAGTTCCTACAAGGAATATAGCAATCAGCCCCAGCATTTT.

The chain employs TRBV2 and TRBJ2-2, with D unresolved. The CDR3 spans 13 residues. Trimming stripped 7 bases from V and 1 base from J, with 7 bases between. Per the germline V gene, CDR1 is SNHLY and CDR2 is FYNNEI. CDR3 DNA: TGTGCCAGCATGGGATGGAACACCGGGGAGCTGTTTTTT. It translates to CASMGWNTGELFF. The complete variable domain, with remaining parts taken from reference TRBV2 and TRBJ2-2, reads EPEVTQTPSHQVTQMGQEVILRCVPISNHLYFYWYRQILGQKVEFLVSFYNNEISEKSEIFDDQFSVERPDGSNFTLKIRSTKLEDSAMYFCASMGWNTGELFFGEGSRLTVL.

The V gene is TRBV6-1, the J gene TRBJ1-1; no firm D call. V was shortened by 6 bases and J by 1 base, with 9 bases between the two germline ends. This CDR3 spans 13 amino acids. Germline CDR1 and CDR2: MNHNS and SASEGT. The CDR3 DNA sequence: TGTGCCAGCAGCACTATCTCGAACACTGAAGCTTTCTTT. Translating gives CASSTISNTEAFF.

This clone has only a few counts. The gene calls are TRBV5-5 and TRBJ2-7; 11 nucleotides agree with TRBD2. V was pared by 0 bases and J by 6 bases, with 5 bases of the junction left unmatched. The CDR3 runs to 15 residues. Per the germline V gene, CDR1 is SGHKS and CDR2 is YYEKEE (reference sequence). Written as DNA, the CDR3 is TGTGCCAGCAGCTTGGAGGGGCTAGCGGGGGGCGAGCAGTACTTC. Its protein is CASSLEGLAGGEQYF.

This chain uses TRBV5-1 with TRBJ2-2; D call uncertain. Germline CDR1 is SGHRS and CDR2 is YFSETQ. Trimming cost V 0 bases and J 7 bases, with 10 bases left between them. The CDR3 has 14 amino acids. This chain's CDR3 is CASSLETIGGELFF. The CDR3 bases are TGCGCCAGCAGCTTGGAAACAATCGGCGGGGAGCTGTTTTTT. Looking up the rest from reference TRBV5-1 and TRBJ2-2 gives the full variable domain: KAGVTQTPRYLIKTRGQQVTLSCSPISGHRSVSWYQQTPGQGLQFLFEYFSETQRNKGNFPGRFSGRQFSNSRSEMNVSTLELGDSALYLCASSLETIGGELFFGEGSRLTVL.

The sample holds many counts of this clone. The conserved phenylalanine or tryptophan is not found at the CDR3 terminus, so this likely reflects a read error. This sequence joins TRBV19 and TRBJ2-1, with TRBD2 identical over 10 bases. The CDR3 has 16 amino acids. Germline V lookup: CDR1 LNHDA, CDR2 SQIVND (reference sequence). V shed 5 bases, J shed 2 bases, and the junction held 6 bases outside the gene matches. In DNA, the CDR3 is TGTGCCAGTAGTCCTGGACTAGCGGTAGCCTACAATGAGCAGTTCGTC. As protein: CASSPGLAVAYNEQFV.

Comment on this clone: The conserved phenylalanine or tryptophan normally closing the CDR3 is absent here, so this likely arose from a read error. The gene calls are TRBV11-2 and TRBJ2-7; TRBD1 might be the D (6 bases). CDR1 is SGHAT, CDR2 FQNNGV, per germline. Trimming took 5 bases from V and 4 from J, leaving 15 bases between them. The CDR3 consists of 14 residues. The CDR3 DNA reads TGTGCCAGCAGCCCCCCCGGACAGAATTACGAGCAGTACCTC. Amino acid sequence: CASSPPGQNYEQYL.

This clone was seen at least ten times. The gene calls are TRBV30 and TRBJ2-7; the match to TRBD2 covers 12 bases. V was clipped by 4 bases and J by 3 bases; unmatched bases: 4. The CDR3 has 14 amino acids. CDR1 is GTSNPN, CDR2 SVGIG, per germline (reference sequence). The chain's CDR3 is CAWTLAGGLYEQYF. CDR3 coding DNA: TGTGCCTGGACTCTAGCGGGAGGGCTCTACGAGCAGTACTTC.